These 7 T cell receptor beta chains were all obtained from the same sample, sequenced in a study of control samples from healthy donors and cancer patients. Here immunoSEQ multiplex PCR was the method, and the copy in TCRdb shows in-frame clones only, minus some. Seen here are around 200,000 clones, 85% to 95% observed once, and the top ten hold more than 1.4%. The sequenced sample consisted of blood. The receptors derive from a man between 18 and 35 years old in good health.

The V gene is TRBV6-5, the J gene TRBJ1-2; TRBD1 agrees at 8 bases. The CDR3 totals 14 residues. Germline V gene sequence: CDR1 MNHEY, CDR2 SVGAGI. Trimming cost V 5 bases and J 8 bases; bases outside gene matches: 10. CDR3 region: CASSPYDRGDGYTF. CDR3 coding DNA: TGTGCCAGCAGTCCCTACGACAGGGGAGACGGCTACACCTTC.

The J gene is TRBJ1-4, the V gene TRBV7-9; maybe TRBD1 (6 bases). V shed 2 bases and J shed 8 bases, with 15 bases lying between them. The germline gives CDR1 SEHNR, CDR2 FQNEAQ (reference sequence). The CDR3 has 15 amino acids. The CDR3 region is CASSLSQGRHEKLFF. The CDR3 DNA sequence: TGTGCCAGCAGCTTATCGCAGGGGAGGCACGAAAAACTGTTTTTT. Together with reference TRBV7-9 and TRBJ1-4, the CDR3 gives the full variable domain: DTGVSQNPRHKITKRGQNVTFRCDPISEHNRLYWYRQTLGQGPEFLTYFQNEAQLEKSRLLSDRFSAERPKGSFSTLEIQRTEQGDSAMYLCASSLSQGRHEKLFFGSGTQLSVL.

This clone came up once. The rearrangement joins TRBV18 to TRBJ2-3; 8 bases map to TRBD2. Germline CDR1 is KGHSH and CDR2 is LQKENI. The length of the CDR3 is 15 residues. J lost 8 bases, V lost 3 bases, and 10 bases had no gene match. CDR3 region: CASSPAGGQTGTQYF. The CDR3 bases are TGTGCCAGCTCACCGGCGGGGGGCCAAACTGGTACGCAGTATTTT.

The CDR3: CSASESPGLAGNTGELFF. CDR3 in DNA: TGCAGTGCTAGTGAGTCCCCGGGACTAGCGGGCAACACCGGGGAGCTGTTTTTT. The chain employs TRBV20-1 and TRBJ2-2, with 12 positions matching TRBD2. With V trimmed by 3 bases and J by 2 bases, 10 bases remained unmatched. Germline CDR1 reads DFQATT; CDR2 reads SNEGSKA (reference sequence). This CDR3 is built from 18 residues.

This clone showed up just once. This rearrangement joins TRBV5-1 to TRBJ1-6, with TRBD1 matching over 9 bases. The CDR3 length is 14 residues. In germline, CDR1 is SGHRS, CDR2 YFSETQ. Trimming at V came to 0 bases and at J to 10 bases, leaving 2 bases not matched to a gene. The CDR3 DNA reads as TGCGCCAGCAGCTTGGAGGGGACAGGGTCACCCCTCCACTTT. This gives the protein CASSLEGTGSPLHF.

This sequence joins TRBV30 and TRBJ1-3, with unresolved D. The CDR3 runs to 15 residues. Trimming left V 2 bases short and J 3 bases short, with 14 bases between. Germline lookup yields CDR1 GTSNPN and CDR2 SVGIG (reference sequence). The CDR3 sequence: CAWSRTPPHGNTIYF. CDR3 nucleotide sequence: TGTGCCTGGAGTCGGACTCCTCCACATGGAAACACCATATATTTT. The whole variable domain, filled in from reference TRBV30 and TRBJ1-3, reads SQTIHQWPATLVQPVGSPLSLECTVEGTSNPNLYWYRQAAGRGLQLLFYSVGIGQISSEVPQNLSASRPQDRQFILSSKKLLLSDSGFYLCAWSRTPPHGNTIYFGEGSWLTVV.

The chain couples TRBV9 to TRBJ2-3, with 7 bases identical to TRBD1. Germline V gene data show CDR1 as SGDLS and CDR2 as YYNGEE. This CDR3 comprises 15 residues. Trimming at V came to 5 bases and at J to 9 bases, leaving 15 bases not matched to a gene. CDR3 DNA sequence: TGTGCCAGCAGTACCTCCCCGGCGACAGGGAACACGCAGTATTTT. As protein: CASSTSPATGNTQYF.